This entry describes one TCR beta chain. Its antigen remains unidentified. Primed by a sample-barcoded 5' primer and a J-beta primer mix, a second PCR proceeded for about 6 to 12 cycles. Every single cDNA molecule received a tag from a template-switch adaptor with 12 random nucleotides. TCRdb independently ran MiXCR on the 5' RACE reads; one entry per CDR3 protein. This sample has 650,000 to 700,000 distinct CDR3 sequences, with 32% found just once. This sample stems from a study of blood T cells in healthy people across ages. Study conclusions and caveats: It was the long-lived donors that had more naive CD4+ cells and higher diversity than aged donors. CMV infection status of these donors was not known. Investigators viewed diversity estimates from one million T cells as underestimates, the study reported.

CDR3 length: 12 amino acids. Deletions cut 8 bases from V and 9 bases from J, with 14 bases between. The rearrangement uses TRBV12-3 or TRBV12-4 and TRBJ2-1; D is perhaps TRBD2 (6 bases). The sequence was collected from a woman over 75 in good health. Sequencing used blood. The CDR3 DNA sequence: TGTGCCAGCCAAGCCGGGACTCCTGAGCAGTTCTTC. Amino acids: CASQAGTPEQFF.